This is a list of T cell receptor beta chains from one sample in a study of cytomegalovirus exposure and HLA in healthy donors. Clones were read by immunoSEQ multiplex PCR, and TCRdb kept only the in-frame ones, dropping some. The sample yields 110,000 or so clones, 67% seen once. The material sequenced was PBMCs. The receptors derive from a man younger than 35 in good health and CMV-seropositive. Both conserved end residues are part of each CDR3.

J gene,V gene,CDR3 protein
TRBJ1-5,TRBV21-1,CASSDRALREPQHF
TRBJ2-2,TRBV29-1,CSAEGGVLDTGELFF
TRBJ2-7,TRBV7-6,CASTDQGEEQYF
TRBJ2-7,TRBV13,CASSLRDRGDEQYF
TRBJ2-2,TRBV5-4,CASSLGTGFSGELFF
TRBJ2-1,TRBV5-1,CASSVTGDSYNEQFF
TRBJ1-2,TRBV7-2,CASSLVLTGTYGYTF
TRBJ2-5,TRBV6-1,CASSEAATGSSGTQYF
TRBJ1-2,TRBV6-5,CASSSSSSSYGYTF
TRBJ2-6,TRBV4-1,CASGDRATSGANVLTF
TRBJ1-5,TRBV5-5,CASSLDTHVQPQHF
TRBJ2-7,TRBV4-1,CASSQTSGDYYEQYF
TRBJ2-7,TRBV4-1,CASSQEVYSASEQYF
TRBJ1-2,TRBV30,CAWSTGLYGYTF
TRBJ2-2,TRBV7-6,CASSLGSSGANTGELFF
TRBJ2-7,TRBV7-2,CASSLRAGGYLEQYF
TRBJ1-4,TRBV13,CASSFLTGLNEKLFF
TRBJ2-3,TRBV27,CASSLYLAGGQDTQYF
TRBJ1-6,TRBV5-6,CASSFRRAFHSPLHF
TRBJ1-6,TRBV9,CASSAWTDNSPLHF
TRBJ1-2,TRBV5-1,CASSPGPTEIYGYTF
TRBJ2-2,TRBV4-2,CASSQDPPSNPGELFF
NA,TRBV7-9,CASSVLPSGGSNEQYF
TRBJ1-3,TRBV18,CASSPEGTAGNTIYF
TRBJ2-1,TRBV19,CASSLTSGGADEQFF
TRBJ2-1,TRBV1,CTSSASGGDSYNEQFF
TRBJ2-3,TRBV29-1,CSVGSSWDLSTDTQYF
TRBJ2-2,TRBV9,CASSVAPPLAGGQEDQELFF
TRBJ2-5,TRBV30,CAWSWYEGTQYF
TRBJ1-1,TRBV6-5,CASKNRGFTEAFF
TRBJ2-7,TRBV7-9,CASSPNMNRGSTYEQYF
TRBJ2-7,TRBV28,CASSADTALSKVQYF
TRBJ2-2,TRBV5-1,CASSLESELFF
TRBJ2-2,TRBV6-1,CASSTDTGELFF
NA,TRBV30,CAWSQGQGGIREQYF
TRBJ2-1,TRBV2,CASRPRLAGRDNEQFF
TRBJ2-3,TRBV30,CAWSVGLGTGTTDTQYF
TRBJ1-2,TRBV29-1,CSVTGAAGYTF
TRBJ2-2,TRBV29-1,CSMRTNTGELFF
TRBJ1-4,TRBV6-6,CASSYPDRGEEKLFF
TRBJ1-5,TRBV4-2,CASSQGAGGNQPQHF
TRBJ2-7,TRBV2,CASSELRVPYEQYF
TRBJ2-7,TRBV9,CASSVVGLDRMYEQYF
TRBJ1-6,TRBV6-6,CASGEASSYNSPLHF
TRBJ2-7,TRBV6-4,CASSELAGESYEQYF
TRBJ1-4,TRBV15,CATRGARGQGEKLFF
TRBJ2-7,TRBV6-5,CASSYSPTSYEQYF
TRBJ1-6,TRBV19,CASQGDRYNSPLHF
TRBJ2-1,TRBV18,CASSPLPEYNEQFF
TRBJ1-1,TRBV6-1,CASRQGLNTEAFF
TRBJ1-5,TRBV2,CASSPDREYSNQPQHF
TRBJ1-1,TRBV7-9,CSSHDRDNPEAFF
TRBJ2-1,TRBV7-3,CASSLKGAGGRAEQFF
TRBJ2-1,TRBV6-5,CASSRRANEQFF